One sample yielded the 27 T cell receptor beta chains listed below, sequenced in a study of Graves' ophthalmopathy and Graves' hyperthyroidism. Transcripts of RNA were the source for amplifying TCR beta CDR3 regions. RT-PCR in the first round used HTBI primers; a second-round multiplex PCR followed. TCRdb re-analysed the multiplex PCR reads in MiXCR, keeping a single row per CDR3 protein. Of over a million distinct CDR3 sequences listed, less than 45% are singletons. Sequenced: peripheral blood or thyroid tissue (not recorded which). The receptor set was obtained from an adult man with Graves' hyperthyroidism.

In the case of this clonotype: This may come from a read error, since a much larger clone is one base off. The rearrangement joins TRBV24-1 to TRBJ2-7; 7 bases are a match to TRBD1. The CDR3 runs 17 residues. The J segment lost 6 bases and the V segment lost 2 bases, leaving 15 bases of the junction unmatched. Germline lookup yields CDR1 KGHDR and CDR2 SFDVKD. The CDR3 loop reads CATSDSWDRKIPSEQYF. The CDR3 coding sequence is TGTGCCACCAGTGATTCATGGGACAGAAAAATCCCTAGCGAGCAGTACTTC.

The chain combines TRBV4-1 with TRBJ1-1, with D hard to call. This CDR3 is built from 17 residues. CDR1 MGHRA and CDR2 YSYEKL come from the germline V gene. With 0 bases removed from V and 2 bases from J, the gap between germline ends came to 16 bases. CDR3 in DNA: TGCGCCAGCAGCCAAGAGGGCGGAGGGCCAGCCAACACTGAAGCTTTCTTT. Protein: CASSQEGGGPANTEAFF.

This clonotype was detected many times. The chain combines TRBV7-2 with TRBJ2-7; D may be TRBD2 (6 bases). In germline, CDR1 is SGHTA, CDR2 FQGNSA. V dropped 2 bases and J dropped 0 bases, with 14 bases sitting between them. This CDR3 is 16 amino acids long. The CDR3 loop is CASSLTRDSSSYEQYF. In nucleotides, the CDR3 is TGTGCCAGCAGCTTAACCAGGGACTCCTCCTCCTACGAGCAGTACTTC.

The chain recombines TRBV24-1 with TRBJ1-5; TRBD1 is a possible D gene (6 bases). CDR3 length: 13 amino acids. Germline CDR1 and CDR2: KGHDR and SFDVKD. The CDR3 sequence: CARHPGGNQPQHF. Here the CDR3 DNA reads TGTGCTAGACACCCAGGGGGCAATCAGCCCCAGCATTTT.

This clonotype has a handful of counts. The chain has TRBV5-5 and TRBJ1-3; unclear D gene. This CDR3 has 16 residues. Germline-derived CDR1 and CDR2 are SGHKS and YYEKEE (reference sequence). The V gene lost 0 bases and the J gene lost 1 base, with 11 bases spanning the gap. The CDR3 DNA reads as TGTGCCAGCAGCTTGGACCATACACGGTCTGGAAACACCATATATTTT. Protein: CASSLDHTRSGNTIYF.

The table lists this clonotype with many counts. The chain is built from TRBV20-1 and TRBJ1-5; no firm D call. This CDR3 has 14 residues. V gave up 1 base and J gave up 6 bases, with 13 bases separating them. Germline CDR1 and CDR2: DFQATT and SNEGSKA (reference sequence). The CDR3 bases are TGCAGTGCTAGAGTGGCGGATCGGTTTCAGCCCCAGCATTTT. Amino acids: CSARVADRFQPQHF.

This clonotype was seen more than once but under ten times. The V gene is TRBV9, the J gene TRBJ1-6; D not resolved. Per germline, CDR1 SGDLS and CDR2 YYNGEE. V lost 0 bases and J lost 6, with 13 bases in between. This CDR3 has 16 amino acids. For the CDR3, the DNA is TGTGCCAGCAGCGTAGCTGCGGCGGGTTTTAATTCACCCCTCCACTTT. Amino acids: CASSVAAAGFNSPLHF.

A word on this clonotype: A much larger clone lies one base from this, so it may be a read error. The chain recombines TRBV7-9 with TRBJ1-2; D remains unclear. The CDR3 sequence is 15 residues long. Germline loops: CDR1 SEHNR, CDR2 FQNEAQ (reference sequence). The ends were cut back, 1 base at V and 6 bases at J, with 15 bases in the middle. For the CDR3, the DNA is TGTGCCAGCAGCTTAGGACCCGGCACACATCATGGCTACACCTTC. Translating gives CASSLGPGTHHGYTF.

V and J are TRBV7-6 and TRBJ2-5; 10 bases fit TRBD2. Per germline, CDR1 SGHVS and CDR2 FNYEAQ. The CDR3 runs 19 residues. After removal of 1 base from V and 5 bases from J, the junction contained 16 bases not matched to a gene. As DNA, the CDR3 is TGTGCCAGCAGCTTAGGGGGCCCAGCTAGCGGGGGTGTCCCCGAGACCCAGTACTTC. It encodes CASSLGGPASGGVPETQYF.

This clonotype was counted many times. The CDR3 DNA reads TGTGCCAGCAGGCAACAGGGGGCGCTTAGCCACGAGCAGTACTTC. This codes for CASRQQGALSHEQYF. V usage is TRBV12-3 or TRBV12-4 and J usage is TRBJ2-7; 9 bases fit TRBD1. The CDR3 sequence is 15 residues long. V shed 6 bases, J shed 5 bases, and the junction held 11 bases outside the gene matches.

This clonotype was detected many times. A junction boundary mismatches the germline segment, possibly from a read error. V gene TRBV5-1 combines with J gene TRBJ2-7; 12 bases line up with TRBD1. The germline gives CDR1 SGHRS, CDR2 YFSETQ. This CDR3 comprises 15 residues. The CDR3 DNA sequence: TGTGCCAGCAGCTTAGGGACAGGGGGCGTGTACGAGCAGTACTTC. As protein: CASSLGTGGVYEQYF. The full variable domain, completed using reference TRBV5-1 and TRBJ2-7, is KAGVTQTPRYLIKTRGQQVTLSCSPISGHRSVSWYQQTPGQGLQFLFEYFSETQRNKGNFPGRFSGRQFSNSRSEMNVSTLELGDSALYLCASSLGTGGVYEQYFGPGTRLTVT.

This sequence joins TRBV6-6 and TRBJ2-2; 9 bases are a match to TRBD2. The CDR3 has 16 amino acids. Germline lookup yields CDR1 MNHNY and CDR2 SVGAGI (reference sequence). Trimming removed 10 bases from V and 4 bases from J; junction bases left unmatched: 13. The CDR3: CATSGSAGGPTGELFF. The CDR3, as DNA: TGTGCCACCTCGGGGTCTGCGGGAGGGCCCACCGGGGAGCTGTTTTTT.

This clonotype was detected many times. The V gene is TRBV9, the J gene TRBJ2-2; the D gene is possibly TRBD2 (6 bases). There are 15 residues in the CDR3. CDR1 and CDR2 from the germline V gene are SGDLS and YYNGEE. V lost 3 bases and J lost 2, with 11 bases in between. For the CDR3, the DNA is TGTGCCAGCAGCGGCCGGGACTTAAACACCGGGGAGCTGTTTTTT. This sequence encodes CASSGRDLNTGELFF.

The V call is TRBV20-1, the J call TRBJ1-2, with D perhaps matching TRBD1 (5 bases). Germline CDR1 and CDR2: DFQATT and SNEGSKA (reference sequence). V was trimmed by 1 base and J by 8 bases, leaving 11 bases between them. The CDR3 contains 12 residues. The CDR3 DNA is TGCAGTGCTAGAGTATCCGGGACGGGCTACACCTTC. This sequence encodes CSARVSGTGYTF.

The CDR3 nucleotides are TGTGCCAGCTCACGTTCCACAGGGGCCTTTGGCACTGAAGCTTTCTTT. It is translated as CASSRSTGAFGTEAFF. The chain uses TRBV18 and TRBJ1-1, with 7 bases identical to TRBD1. V lost 4 bases and J lost 4; bases outside the gene matches: 12. This CDR3 spans 16 amino acids. Germline-derived CDR1 and CDR2 are KGHSH and LQKENI.

Comment on this clonotype: A much bigger clone sits one base away, suggesting this may be a read error. The J gene is TRBJ2-7, the V gene TRBV29-1, with D perhaps matching TRBD2 (6 bases). CDR1 is SQVTM and CDR2 is ANQGSEA in the germline V gene. The CDR3 has 12 residues. The CDR3 nucleotides are TGTGCCAGCAAGGAGGGGACCTACGAGCAGTACTTC. Its protein is CASKEGTYEQYF.

The rearrangement links TRBV7-6 to TRBJ1-2; 8 bases are shared with TRBD1. Germline trimming cut 4 bases from V and 2 bases from J; bases unmatched to any gene: 6. This CDR3 contains 15 residues. Germline loops: CDR1 SGHVS, CDR2 FNYEAQ. The CDR3 sequence is CASSSSDRVNYGYTF. The CDR3 bases are TGTGCCAGCAGCTCCTCGGACAGGGTCAACTATGGCTACACCTTC.

This clonotype was counted only a few times. The rearrangement joins TRBV19 to TRBJ2-5, with D possibly being TRBD2 (6 bases). Trimming took off 1 base at V and 2 bases at J, with 14 bases between the two ends. Germline V gene lookup returns CDR1 LNHDA and CDR2 SQIVND (reference sequence). The CDR3 has 16 amino acids. The CDR3 loop is CASSIGRGGVQETQYF. The DNA of the CDR3 is TGTGCCAGTAGTATAGGCCGGGGCGGGGTTCAAGAGACCCAGTACTTC.

The V and J genes are TRBV7-2 and TRBJ2-3, with D perhaps matching TRBD1 or TRBD2 (5 bases each). Trimming removed 2 bases at V and 2 bases at J, with 11 bases between. The germline CDR1 and CDR2 sequences are SGHTA and FQGNSA. The CDR3 has 15 residues. CDR3 protein: CASSLKGTYTDTQYF. CDR3 in DNA: TGTGCCAGCAGCTTAAAAGGGACCTACACAGATACGCAGTATTTT.

This clonotype was detected once. This chain links TRBV20-1 with TRBJ1-3; D call uncertain. The germline V gene has CDR1 DFQATT and CDR2 SNEGSKA (reference sequence). Trimming took off 4 bases at V and 3 bases at J, with 16 bases between the two ends. The CDR3 runs 15 residues. CDR3 coding DNA: TGCAGTGCTACGCCCTTTACCCGGGGTGGAAACACCATATATTTT. It is translated as CSATPFTRGGNTIYF.

The V call is TRBV11-2, the J call TRBJ2-6; 14 nucleotides align to TRBD2. The CDR3 has 18 amino acids. With V trimmed by 4 bases and J by 2 bases, 4 bases remained unmatched. CDR1 is SGHAT and CDR2 is FQNNGV in the germline V gene. CDR3 nucleotides: TGTGCCAGCAGCTGGGGACTAGCGGGAGCTGCTGGGGCCAACGTCCTGACTTTC. As protein: CASSWGLAGAAGANVLTF.

This clonotype was picked up many times. V gene TRBV29-1 combines with J gene TRBJ1-1; the D gene is possibly TRBD1 (6 bases). V dropped 4 bases and J dropped 1 base, with 19 bases sitting between them. The CDR3 extends over 16 amino acids. Germline CDR1 and CDR2: SQVTM and ANQGSEA. The CDR3 region has the DNA TGCAGCGTTGCCGGGACACCTACAAATAAGAACACTGAAGCTTTCTTT. Amino acids: CSVAGTPTNKNTEAFF.

V usage is TRBV18 and J usage is TRBJ2-2; 7 bases are a match to TRBD1. The V gene's germline CDR1 is KGHSH and CDR2 LQKENI. V shed 0 bases and J 3 bases; nucleotides not matched to a gene: 4. This CDR3 region has 16 residues. The CDR3: CASSPPYRGDTGELFF. The CDR3 DNA reads as TGTGCCAGCTCACCACCGTACAGGGGAGACACCGGGGAGCTGTTTTTT.

This clonotype was counted at least ten times. This chain joins TRBV15 and TRBJ1-2; D unclear. This CDR3 region has 14 residues. The V gene's germline CDR1 is LNHNV and CDR2 YYDKDF (reference sequence). V gave up 1 base and J gave up 8 bases, with 14 bases separating them. This chain's CDR3 is CATSRVNEGNGYTF. The DNA of the CDR3 is TGTGCCACCAGCAGAGTAAATGAGGGTAACGGCTACACCTTC.

This rearrangement joins TRBV10-3 to TRBJ1-1; TRBD1 matches 10 bases. Germline V CDR1 and CDR2: ENHRY, SYGVKD. The CDR3 contains 17 residues. Losses at the gene ends were 4 bases for V and 5 bases for J; bases not matched to a gene: 13. CDR3 in DNA: TGTGCCATCAGTGCGTGGGGGTCTGGGACAGGGGTTACTGAAGCTTTCTTT. The encoded protein is CAISAWGSGTGVTEAFF.

This clonotype was detected ten times or more. The gene calls are TRBV9 and TRBJ2-5; 8 bases agree with TRBD1. Germline V CDR1 and CDR2: SGDLS, YYNGEE. The CDR3 runs 14 residues. V gave up 4 bases and J gave up 2 bases; unmatched junction bases: 4. In DNA form, the CDR3 reads TGTGCCAGCAGCTCCCGGACAGGGCAAGAGACCCAGTACTTC. Translation gives CASSSRTGQETQYF.

Of note for this clonotype: This sequence may be a read error, since a much larger clone differs from it by one base. The chain couples TRBV10-3 to TRBJ2-7; D is uncertain. Between the trimmed V and J ends, which lost 10 bases and 4 bases, there was a span of 14 bases. In germline, CDR1 is ENHRY, CDR2 SYGVKD. This CDR3 region has 12 residues. The CDR3 protein is CATMTLSYEQYF. DNA for the CDR3: TGTGCCACCATGACCCTCTCGTACGAGCAGTACTTC.